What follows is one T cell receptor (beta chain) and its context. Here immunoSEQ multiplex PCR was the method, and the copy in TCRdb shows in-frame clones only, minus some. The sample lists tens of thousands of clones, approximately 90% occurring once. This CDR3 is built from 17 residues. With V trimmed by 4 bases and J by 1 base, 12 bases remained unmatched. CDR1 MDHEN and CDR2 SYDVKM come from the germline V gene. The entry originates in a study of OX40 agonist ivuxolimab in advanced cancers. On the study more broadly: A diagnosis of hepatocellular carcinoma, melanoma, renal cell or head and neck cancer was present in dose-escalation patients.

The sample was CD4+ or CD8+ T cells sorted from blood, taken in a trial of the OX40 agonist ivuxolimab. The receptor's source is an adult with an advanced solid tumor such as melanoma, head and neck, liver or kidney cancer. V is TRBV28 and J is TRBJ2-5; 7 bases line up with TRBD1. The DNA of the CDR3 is TGTGCCAGCAGTTGGGGCGAGAGGGGGCCCACCCAAGAGACCCAGTACTTC. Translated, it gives CASSWGERGPTQETQYF.